Below, 17 T cell receptor beta chains from the same sample are listed, as sequenced in a study of blood T cell repertoires in COVID-19 (TCRdb year 2020). Library generation was performed with the immunoSEQ multiplex PCR assay. The source is immuneACCESS, and TCRdb retained only in-frame sequences with V and J called. Part of the clones is not carried over; for the studies checked, unresolved V genes explain less than half of this, and the remainder is unexplained. This sample has a few hundred thousand clones in its table, and less than 90% of those were observed once. The top ten constitute around 3% of the sample. Sequencing was performed on PBMCs or T cells enriched from blood (not recorded which). These TCRs come from a woman between 50 and 59 years old who had recovered from COVID-19.

The chain links TRBV5-1 to TRBJ1-5; D remains ambiguous. Looked up from germline, CDR1 is SGHRS and CDR2 is YFSETQ. The CDR3 runs 15 residues. V dropped 4 bases and J dropped 2 bases, with 13 bases sitting between them. The chain's CDR3 is CASSPDGSGNQPQHF. In DNA, the CDR3 is TGCGCCAGCAGCCCCGACGGGAGCGGCAATCAGCCCCAGCATTTT.

The CDR3 spells CASRLTGGNQPQHF. The CDR3 coding sequence is TGTGCCAGTAGGTTGACAGGGGGCAATCAGCCCCAGCATTTT. This chain connects TRBV19 to TRBJ1-5; 8 nucleotides align to TRBD1. The V gene end was trimmed by 6 bases and the J gene end by 2 bases; junction bases not matched to a gene: 3. The CDR3 has 14 residues. The germline V gene encodes CDR1 LNHDA and CDR2 SQIVND (reference sequence).

V is TRBV25-1 and J is TRBJ2-7, with D possibly being TRBD1 (5 bases). The CDR3 covers 13 residues. V gave up 2 bases and J gave up 4 bases, with 9 bases separating them. Germline V lookup: CDR1 MGHDK, CDR2 SYGVNS. In nucleotides, the CDR3 is TGTGCCAGCAGTGAACCAGGGTTTTACGAGCAGTACTTC. Its protein is CASSEPGFYEQYF.

The rearrangement uses TRBV10-1 and TRBJ2-7, with TRBD2 matching 13 bases. V shed 2 bases and J 3 bases; nucleotides not matched to a gene: 4. This CDR3 has 16 amino acids. Germline lookup yields CDR1 WNHNN and CDR2 SYGVQD (reference sequence). The CDR3 coding sequence is TGCGCCAGCAGTGAGACCGGGACTAGCGGGATCTACGAGCAGTACTTC. Encoded protein: CASSETGTSGIYEQYF.

The gene calls are TRBV18 and TRBJ2-7; 10 bases are a match to TRBD2. CDR3 length equals 15 residues. V lost 3 bases to trimming and J lost 6 bases; unmatched junction nucleotides: 8. Germline-derived CDR1 and CDR2 are KGHSH and LQKENI. CDR3 residues: CASSPSSGRVGEQYF. The CDR3 bases are TGTGCCAGCTCACCGTCAAGCGGGAGGGTTGGCGAGCAGTACTTC.

J is TRBJ1-2 and V is TRBV5-5; 7 nucleotides match TRBD1. The CDR3 is 14 amino acids. Trimming cost V 7 bases and J 3 bases; bases outside gene matches: 9. From germline, CDR1 is SGHKS and CDR2 YYEKEE (reference sequence). CDR3 protein: CASYRQGEDYGYTF. The CDR3 DNA sequence: TGTGCCAGCTACCGACAGGGAGAAGACTATGGCTACACCTTC.

The chain has TRBV18 and TRBJ1-2, with D possibly TRBD1 on 6 matching bases. The CDR3 runs 13 residues. Germline V lookup: CDR1 KGHSH, CDR2 LQKENI. The V end was cut by 4 bases, the J end by 3 bases, with 9 bases between. In nucleotides, the CDR3 is TGTGCCAGCTCACTACAGGGAGACTATGGCTACACCTTC. Amino acid sequence: CASSLQGDYGYTF.

CDR3 sequence reads: CASSLVSGYYTF. The CDR3 DNA reads as TGTGCCAGCAGTTTGGTCTCAGGTTACTACACCTTC. The V and J genes are TRBV28 and TRBJ1-2; D gene unclear. Germline V gene lookup returns CDR1 MDHEN and CDR2 SYDVKM. The CDR3 consists of 12 residues. Trimming cost V 3 bases and J 10 bases, with 12 bases left between them.

The sample holds one count of this clone. This rearrangement joins TRBV11-2 to TRBJ2-7, with 9 bases aligning to TRBD2. The V gene's germline CDR1 is SGHAT and CDR2 FQNNGV. The trim removed 6 bases at V and 5 bases at J, leaving 11 bases unmatched. The CDR3 contains 15 residues. The CDR3 loop reads CASRAPTAGGNEQYF. CDR3 nucleotides: TGTGCCAGCAGAGCCCCGACGGCGGGAGGGAACGAGCAGTACTTC.

The J gene is TRBJ2-7, the V gene TRBV7-2; D is perhaps TRBD2 (5 bases). Trimming cost V 6 bases and J 3 bases, with 15 bases left between them. Looked up from germline, CDR1 is SGHTA and CDR2 is FQGNSA. This CDR3 contains 14 residues. The CDR3 reads CASSRKRNDYEQYF. The CDR3 DNA reads TGTGCCAGCAGTCGTAAGCGGAACGACTACGAGCAGTACTTC. Together with reference TRBV7-2 and TRBJ2-7, the CDR3 gives the full variable domain: GAGVSQSPSNKVTEKGKDVELRCDPISGHTALYWYRQSLGQGLEFLIYFQGNSAPDKSGLPSDRFSAERTGGSVSTLTIQRTQQEDSAVYLCASSRKRNDYEQYFGPGTRLTVT.

The J gene is TRBJ2-7, the V gene TRBV11-3; TRBD1 matches 8 bases. Trimming took 4 bases from V and 3 from J; bases not matched to a gene: 14. Germline V lookup: CDR1 SGHNT, CDR2 YENEEA. The CDR3 has 17 residues. The CDR3 here is CASSSPTPGQGFYEQYF. The CDR3 DNA reads as TGTGCCAGCAGCTCTCCAACCCCCGGACAGGGCTTCTACGAGCAGTACTTC.

This clone occurred once. CDR3 sequence reads: CASSTGLAGELFF. The CDR3 bases are TGTGCCAGCAGCACAGGGTTAGCCGGGGAGCTGTTTTTT. The gene calls are TRBV27 and TRBJ2-2; weak D call: TRBD1 (6 bases). With 6 bases removed from V and 6 bases from J, the gap between germline ends came to 11 bases. Looked up from germline, CDR1 is MNHEY and CDR2 is SMNVEV (reference sequence). The CDR3 contains 13 residues.

Notes on this clone: The same CDR3 also results from other DNA sequences found in this sample. The rearrangement joins TRBV28 to TRBJ2-7, with TRBD2 identical over 10 bases. Germline V gene lookup returns CDR1 MDHEN and CDR2 SYDVKM. V lost 3 bases to trimming and J lost 2 bases; unmatched junction nucleotides: 1. The CDR3 contains 14 residues. The CDR3 DNA is TGTGCCAGCAGTTTCCTAGCGGGGGCCTACGAGCAGTACTTC. This encodes CASSFLAGAYEQYF.

The V gene is TRBV11-2, the J gene TRBJ1-2; no reliable D call. Per the germline V gene, CDR1 is SGHAT and CDR2 is FQNNGV. There are 15 residues in the CDR3. Trimming took 5 bases from V and 0 from J, leaving 13 bases between them. The CDR3 spells CASSPGGPANYGYTF. As DNA, the CDR3 is TGTGCCAGCAGCCCTGGTGGGCCAGCTAACTATGGCTACACCTTC.

The chain employs TRBV4-2 and TRBJ2-1, with D hard to call. Germline CDR1 reads LGHNA; CDR2 reads YNFKEQ. The CDR3 sequence is 13 residues long. V was trimmed by 0 bases and J by 9 bases, leaving 9 bases between them. CDR3 amino acids: CASSQDSQREQFF. The CDR3 DNA is TGTGCCAGCAGCCAAGATAGTCAGCGTGAGCAGTTCTTC.

This chain uses TRBV9 with TRBJ1-3, with 10 positions matching TRBD1. Germline trimming cut 3 bases from V and 6 bases from J; bases unmatched to any gene: 3. CDR3 length: 14 amino acids. The V gene's germline CDR1 is SGDLS and CDR2 YYNGEE. CDR3 in amino acids: CASSGGTGVNTIYF. The CDR3 DNA follows: TGTGCCAGCAGCGGTGGGACAGGGGTAAACACCATATATTTT. Drawing the rest from reference TRBV9 and TRBJ1-3, the complete variable domain is DSGVTQTPKHLITATGQRVTLRCSPRSGDLSVYWYQQSLDQGLQFLIQYYNGEERAKGNILERFSAQQFPDLHSELNLSSLELGDSALYFCASSGGTGVNTIYFGEGSWLTVV.

The CDR3 sequence is CASSGIGTSRRTDTQYF. The CDR3 DNA reads as TGTGCCAGCAGTGGAATTGGGACTAGCCGACGCACAGATACGCAGTATTTT. The J gene is TRBJ2-3, the V gene TRBV6-1, with 9 positions matching TRBD2. V shed 4 bases, J shed 1 base, and the junction held 9 bases outside the gene matches. CDR1 is MNHNS and CDR2 is SASEGT in the germline V gene. CDR3 length: 17 amino acids.